This passage covers 29 T cell receptor beta chains from one sample sequenced in a study of blood T cell repertoires in COVID-19. Sequencing was performed with immunoSEQ multiplex PCR; in TCRdb, only in-frame clones are kept and a portion is missing. The sample includes 20,000 to 25,000 clones, roughly 84% of them seen just once. The specimen sequenced was peripheral blood. Source of these receptors: a man aged 70-80 years with acute or convalescent COVID-19.

The chain has TRBV2 and TRBJ1-2; TRBD1 matches 11 bases. Germline values: CDR1 SNHLY, CDR2 FYNNEI. This CDR3 region has 17 residues. The J segment lost 4 bases and the V segment lost 8 bases, leaving 15 bases of the junction unmatched. CDR3 bases: TGTGCCAGCGGAGGTGGACAGGGGGCGTTTAACGTCTATGGCTACACCTTC. This encodes CASGGGQGAFNVYGYTF.

The chain uses TRBV20-1 and TRBJ1-2, with D unclear. Germline V lookup: CDR1 DFQATT, CDR2 SNEGSKA (reference sequence). V was shortened by 3 bases and J by 3 bases, with 8 bases between the two germline ends. The CDR3 covers 12 residues. CDR3 DNA: TGCAGTGCTAGTCGTCGGGACTATGGCTACACCTTC. It is translated as CSASRRDYGYTF.

The chain has TRBV9 and TRBJ2-7; the match to TRBD1 covers 7 bases. This CDR3 comprises 16 residues. With V trimmed by 1 base and J by 2 bases, 9 bases remained unmatched. Germline loops: CDR1 SGDLS, CDR2 YYNGEE. The CDR3 sequence is CASSVPPDRETYEQYF. As DNA, the CDR3 is TGTGCCAGCAGCGTACCTCCCGACAGGGAAACCTACGAGCAGTACTTC.

The V gene is TRBV6-2 or TRBV6-3, the J gene TRBJ2-6; 8 bases line up with TRBD2. V shed 5 bases, J shed 0 bases, and the junction held 15 bases outside the gene matches. The CDR3 is 20 residues long. From germline, CDR1 is MNHEY and CDR2 SVGEGT. This CDR3 reads CASSPVPFAGGDSGANVLTF. CDR3 in DNA: TGTGCCAGCAGTCCCGTTCCCTTTGCGGGAGGTGACTCTGGGGCCAACGTCCTGACTTTC.

The chain is built from TRBV28 and TRBJ2-7, with D possibly being TRBD1 (6 bases). This CDR3 region has 15 residues. The germline V gene has CDR1 MDHEN and CDR2 SYDVKM. Trimming cost V 7 bases and J 6 bases, with 22 bases left between them. DNA of the CDR3: TGTGCCAGCACCCCGCAGGCGGACAGCCAAGCCGAGCAGTACTTC. Residues: CASTPQADSQAEQYF. The variable domain in full, completed from reference TRBV28 and TRBJ2-7, reads DVKVTQSSRYLVKRTGEKVFLECVQDMDHENMFWYRQDPGLGLRLIYFSYDVKMKEKGDIPEGYSVSREKKERFSLILESASTNQTSMYLCASTPQADSQAEQYFGPGTRLTVT.

V usage is TRBV7-9 and J usage is TRBJ1-4, with D perhaps TRBD1 (5 bases). This CDR3 is built from 14 residues. Trimming removed 5 bases from V and 4 bases from J, with 11 bases in between. Per germline, CDR1 SEHNR and CDR2 FQNEAQ (reference sequence). CDR3 sequence reads: CASSPGRSNEKLFF. The CDR3 nucleotides are TGTGCCAGCAGCCCAGGGCGGAGTAATGAAAAACTGTTTTTT.

This CDR3 reads CASNPDRAEQETQYF. CDR3 nucleotide sequence: TGTGCCAGCAACCCGGACAGGGCCGAGCAAGAGACCCAGTACTTC. This sequence joins TRBV2 and TRBJ2-5, with 8 bases matching TRBD1. Per the germline V gene, CDR1 is SNHLY and CDR2 is FYNNEI. The CDR3 loop spans 15 amino acids. Unmatched junction bases numbered 9, after V lost 7 bases and J lost 2 bases.

V is TRBV7-9 and J is TRBJ2-5; D not resolved. The CDR3 totals 14 residues. Trimming took 5 bases from V and 5 from J, leaving 15 bases between them. Germline lookup yields CDR1 SEHNR and CDR2 FQNEAQ (reference sequence). This chain's CDR3 is CASSRPVSGETQYF. DNA for the CDR3: TGTGCCAGCAGCCGACCGGTCTCCGGGGAGACCCAGTACTTC.

This chain uses TRBV19 with TRBJ1-1, with unresolved D. Germline V gene data show CDR1 as LNHDA and CDR2 as SQIVND (reference sequence). The CDR3 has 13 amino acids. The V and J ends lost 5 bases and 7 bases respectively, with 14 bases between them. As DNA, the CDR3 is TGTGCCAGTAGTGAGGTTACTGGTCTTGAAGCTTTCTTT. Encoded protein: CASSEVTGLEAFF.

This chain links TRBV19 with TRBJ2-5; D is possibly TRBD1 (6 bases). Germline values: CDR1 LNHDA, CDR2 SQIVND (reference sequence). The CDR3 covers 12 residues. The V end lost 6 bases, the J end lost 5 bases, and 10 bases lay between the germline ends. Here the CDR3 reads CASRQGEETQYF. As DNA, the CDR3 is TGTGCCAGTAGACAGGGCGAGGAGACCCAGTACTTC.

The chain is built from TRBV11-1 and TRBJ1-2; 7 bases align to TRBD1. The CDR3 loop spans 13 amino acids. Germline V gives CDR1 SGHAT, CDR2 FQDESV (reference sequence). After removal of 5 bases from V and 6 bases from J, the junction contained 6 bases not matched to a gene. The CDR3 spells CASSNRDRNGYTF. Written as DNA, the CDR3 is TGTGCCAGCAGCAACCGGGACAGAAATGGCTACACCTTC.

This clone was detected only a few times. The J gene is TRBJ2-3, the V gene TRBV2, with D tentatively TRBD1 (6 bases). Germline values: CDR1 SNHLY, CDR2 FYNNEI. Trimming removed 7 bases from V and 5 bases from J, with 16 bases in between. The CDR3 is 14 residues long. The CDR3 DNA is TGTGCCAGCAACCGGCAGGGGATGAGAGATACGCAGTATTTT. Translating it yields CASNRQGMRDTQYF.

The genes are TRBV28 and TRBJ1-1; possible D gene TRBD1, 6 bases. Germline V gene data show CDR1 as MDHEN and CDR2 as SYDVKM. CDR3 length: 12 amino acids. V lost 2 bases and J 6 bases, leaving 7 bases between the germline ends. Written as DNA, the CDR3 is TGTGCCAGCAGTTTAGGGACATCTGAAGCTTTCTTT. As protein: CASSLGTSEAFF.

V gene TRBV19 combines with J gene TRBJ1-2; D is ambiguous. The CDR3 extends over 15 amino acids. Deletions cut 4 bases from V and 5 bases from J, with 17 bases between. CDR1 LNHDA and CDR2 SQIVND come from the germline V gene (reference sequence). In DNA, the CDR3 is TGTGCCAGTAGTAACCCCCGGCGGGCCCCGTATGGCTACACCTTC. This encodes CASSNPRRAPYGYTF. Variable domain in full (rest from reference TRBV19 and TRBJ1-2): DGGITQSPKYLFRKEGQNVTLSCEQNLNHDAMYWYRQDPGQGLRLIYYSQIVNDFQKGDIAEGYSVSREKKESFPLTVTSAQKNPTAFYLCASSNPRRAPYGYTFGSGTRLTVV.

The rearrangement links TRBV30 to TRBJ1-4; 7 bases are shared with TRBD1. CDR3 length: 14 amino acids. From germline, CDR1 is GTSNPN and CDR2 SVGIG (reference sequence). J gave up 8 bases and V 2 bases, and 8 bases lay outside the gene matches. DNA for the CDR3: TGTGCCTGGAGTCCAGGGGGTTTGGCGGAAAAACTGTTTTTT. It specifies CAWSPGGLAEKLFF.

The chain carries TRBV6-5 and TRBJ2-5; 10 bases agree with TRBD2. There are 14 residues in the CDR3. After removal of 7 bases from V and 3 bases from J, the junction contained 5 bases not matched to a gene. Per the germline V gene, CDR1 is MNHEY and CDR2 is SVGAGI. The CDR3: CASNTGLAEETQYF. The CDR3 region has the DNA TGTGCCAGCAATACAGGACTAGCGGAAGAGACCCAGTACTTC.

This sequence joins TRBV6-5 and TRBJ1-1; TRBD1 agrees at 7 bases. CDR1 and CDR2 (germline): MNHEY, SVGAGI. CDR3 length: 13 amino acids. Trimming at V came to 4 bases and at J to 8 bases, leaving 7 bases not matched to a gene. The CDR3 spells CASSSPGGREAFF. The CDR3 nucleotides are TGTGCCAGCAGTTCCCCAGGGGGTAGGGAAGCTTTCTTT.

This clone was seen more than once but under ten times. The chain links TRBV6-5 to TRBJ1-2; D is perhaps TRBD1 (6 bases). The CDR3 runs 13 residues. CDR1 and CDR2 (germline): MNHEY, SVGAGI. Trimming took off 0 bases at V and 5 bases at J, with 7 bases between the two ends. The CDR3 region has the DNA TGTGCCAGCAGTTACTCGCAGGGGTATGGCTACACCTTC. It codes for CASSYSQGYGYTF.

The rearrangement links TRBV5-1 to TRBJ1-2, with a tentative D call TRBD1 (6 bases). The CDR3 runs to 15 residues. V gave up 0 bases and J gave up 4 bases, with 13 bases separating them. From germline, CDR1 is SGHRS and CDR2 YFSETQ. The CDR3 loop reads CASSLEGHNSYGYTF. DNA for the CDR3: TGCGCCAGCAGCTTGGAGGGACATAATTCCTATGGCTACACCTTC.

The gene calls are TRBV5-1 and TRBJ1-5; D may be TRBD1 (5 bases). Germline CDR1 and CDR2: SGHRS and YFSETQ. V was clipped by 0 bases and J by 6 bases, with 13 bases between them. The CDR3 is 15 amino acids. CDR3 protein: CASSLEGQAFQPQHF. As DNA, the CDR3 is TGCGCCAGCAGCTTGGAGGGGCAGGCTTTTCAGCCCCAGCATTTT.

The chain carries TRBV5-6 and TRBJ1-5; 8 nucleotides line up with TRBD1. The trim removed 0 bases at V and 5 bases at J, leaving 1 base unmatched. The V gene's germline CDR1 is SGHDT and CDR2 YYEEEE. The CDR3 is 14 residues long. CDR3: CASSLGQGYQPQHF. The CDR3 DNA is TGTGCCAGCAGCTTGGGACAGGGGTATCAGCCCCAGCATTTT.

V is TRBV5-1 and J is TRBJ2-1; D is possibly TRBD2 (6 bases). V was trimmed by 0 bases and J by 0 bases, leaving 10 bases between them. This CDR3 region has 16 residues. CDR1 is SGHRS, CDR2 YFSETQ, per germline. The CDR3 here is CASSLGDGSSYNEQFF. DNA for the CDR3: TGCGCCAGCAGCTTGGGGGACGGGAGCTCCTACAATGAGCAGTTCTTC.

The chain has TRBV19 and TRBJ2-3; a possible D gene is TRBD2 (6 bases). The ends were cut back, 5 bases at V and 2 bases at J, with 11 bases in the middle. The CDR3 sequence is 14 residues long. CDR1 and CDR2 from the germline V gene are LNHDA and SQIVND (reference sequence). CDR3 in DNA: TGTGCCAGTAGTGGGAGGCATTCCACAGATACGCAGTATTTT. This codes for CASSGRHSTDTQYF.

This sequence joins TRBV5-1 and TRBJ1-1; 9 bases fit TRBD1. The CDR3 runs to 16 residues. Losses at the gene ends were 5 bases for V and 1 base for J; bases not matched to a gene: 9. CDR1 is SGHRS, CDR2 YFSETQ, per germline. CDR3 nucleotides: TGCGCCAGCAGATTGACACAGGGGGCGGGGAACACTGAAGCTTTCTTT. Protein sequence: CASRLTQGAGNTEAFF.

The rearrangement uses TRBV27 and TRBJ1-1; D unresolved. CDR3 length: 12 residues. Germline V lookup: CDR1 MNHEY, CDR2 SMNVEV (reference sequence). Trimming removed 4 bases from V and 11 bases from J, with 14 bases in between. The CDR3 here is CASSSWTSDAFF. The CDR3 nucleotides read TGTGCCAGCAGTTCCTGGACTAGCGACGCTTTCTTT.

This clone has just one count. This chain links TRBV30 with TRBJ2-3; TRBD1 matches at 11 bases. Germline CDR1 reads GTSNPN; CDR2 reads SVGIG (reference sequence). The CDR3 covers 13 residues. V shed 1 base, J shed 6 bases, and the junction held 0 bases outside the gene matches. CDR3 bases: TGTGCCTGGAGTGGGACAGGGGGCGATACGCAGTATTTT. Translated, it gives CAWSGTGGDTQYF.

This clone appeared once. The chain combines TRBV12-3 or TRBV12-4 with TRBJ1-1, with 7 bases matching TRBD1. The CDR3 is made up of 13 amino acids. Trimming took 6 bases from V and 10 from J; bases not matched to a gene: 11. CDR3 protein: CASSFTGADGAFF. The CDR3 nucleotides read TGTGCCAGCAGCTTTACAGGGGCAGATGGAGCTTTCTTT.

This clone has only one observation. The chain carries TRBV19 and TRBJ1-5; perhaps TRBD1 as D (5 bases). Trimming cost V 3 bases and J 5 bases, with 8 bases left between them. This CDR3 has 13 amino acids. CDR1 is LNHDA, CDR2 SQIVND, per germline (reference sequence). The CDR3 nucleotides are TGTGCCAGTAGTATGGGGGGTGATCAGCCCCAGCATTTT. This sequence encodes CASSMGGDQPQHF.

The chain joins TRBV25-1 to TRBJ2-2, with 7 bases matching TRBD2. The junction had 15 bases not matched to a gene; V was cut back by 8 bases and J by 0 bases. Germline V CDR1 and CDR2: MGHDK, SYGVNS. This CDR3 is built from 18 residues. CDR3 sequence (DNA): TGTGCCAGCGCCCTAGTGGGACTAACCATCGCGAACACCGGGGAGCTGTTTTTT. This codes for CASALVGLTIANTGELFF.